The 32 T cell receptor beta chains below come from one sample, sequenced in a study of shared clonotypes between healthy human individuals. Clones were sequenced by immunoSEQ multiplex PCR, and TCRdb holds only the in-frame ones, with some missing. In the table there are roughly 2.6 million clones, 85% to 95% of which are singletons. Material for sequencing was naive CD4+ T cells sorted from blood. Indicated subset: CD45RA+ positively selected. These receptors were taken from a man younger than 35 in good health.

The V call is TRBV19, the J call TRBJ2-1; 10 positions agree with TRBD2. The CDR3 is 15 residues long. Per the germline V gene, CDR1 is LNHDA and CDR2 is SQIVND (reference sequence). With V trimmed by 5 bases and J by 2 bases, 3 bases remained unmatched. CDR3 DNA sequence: TGTGCCAGTAGTGGGAGCGGGAGGGCCTACAATGAGCAGTTCTTC. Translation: CASSGSGRAYNEQFF.

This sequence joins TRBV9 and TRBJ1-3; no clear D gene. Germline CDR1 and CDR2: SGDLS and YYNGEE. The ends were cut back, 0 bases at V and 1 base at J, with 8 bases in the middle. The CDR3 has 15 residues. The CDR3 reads CASSVVGHSGNTIYF. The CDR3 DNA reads TGTGCCAGCAGCGTAGTCGGCCATTCTGGAAACACCATATATTTT.

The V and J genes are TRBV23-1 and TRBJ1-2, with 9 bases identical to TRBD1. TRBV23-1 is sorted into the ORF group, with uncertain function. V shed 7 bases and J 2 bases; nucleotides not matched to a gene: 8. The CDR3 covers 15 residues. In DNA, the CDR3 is TGCGCCAGCACCCGTGGGACAGGGAGAAACTATGGCTACACCTTC. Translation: CASTRGTGRNYGYTF.

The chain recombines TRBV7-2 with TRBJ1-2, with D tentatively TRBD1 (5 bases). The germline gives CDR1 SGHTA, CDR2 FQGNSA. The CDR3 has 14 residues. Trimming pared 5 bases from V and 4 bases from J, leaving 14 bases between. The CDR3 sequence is CASSPDRNLYGYTF. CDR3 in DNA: TGTGCCAGCAGCCCCGACAGAAATCTCTATGGCTACACCTTC.

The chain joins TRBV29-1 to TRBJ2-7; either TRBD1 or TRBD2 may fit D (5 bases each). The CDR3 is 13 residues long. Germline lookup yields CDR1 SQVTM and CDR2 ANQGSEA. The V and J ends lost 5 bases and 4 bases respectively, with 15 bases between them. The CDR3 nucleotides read TGCAGCGTTTCGGGGCTAGGACAATACGAGCAGTACTTC. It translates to CSVSGLGQYEQYF.

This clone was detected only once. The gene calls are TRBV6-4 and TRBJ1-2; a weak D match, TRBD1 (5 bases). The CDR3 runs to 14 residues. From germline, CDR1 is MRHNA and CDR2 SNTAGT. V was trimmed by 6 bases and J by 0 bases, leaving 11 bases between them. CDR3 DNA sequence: TGTGCCAGCAGCCGGGACGGTACTAACTATGGCTACACCTTC. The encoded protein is CASSRDGTNYGYTF.

CDR3 in DNA: TGTGCCAGCAGCGTAGATTATAGCGGGAGATACGAGCAGTACTTC. This translates into CASSVDYSGRYEQYF. This rearrangement joins TRBV9 to TRBJ2-7; 9 bases align to TRBD2. Germline V CDR1 and CDR2: SGDLS, YYNGEE. Trimming took 0 bases from V and 4 from J; bases not matched to a gene: 5. CDR3 length: 15 residues.

The CDR3 nucleotides are TGTGCCGGTAAAGGCAGGGAAGATGAAAAACTGTTTTTT. This encodes CAGKGREDEKLFF. This chain uses TRBV6-7 with TRBJ1-4, with a weak D call TRBD1 (5 bases). TRBV6-7 is placed among ORFs of uncertain function. The CDR3 contains 13 residues. V lost 11 bases and J 6 bases, leaving 16 bases between the germline ends.

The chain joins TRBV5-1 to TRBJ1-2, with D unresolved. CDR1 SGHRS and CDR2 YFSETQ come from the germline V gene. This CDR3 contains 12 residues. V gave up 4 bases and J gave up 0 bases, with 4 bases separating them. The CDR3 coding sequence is TGCGCCAGCAGCGTAGCTAACTATGGCTACACCTTC. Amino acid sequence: CASSVANYGYTF.

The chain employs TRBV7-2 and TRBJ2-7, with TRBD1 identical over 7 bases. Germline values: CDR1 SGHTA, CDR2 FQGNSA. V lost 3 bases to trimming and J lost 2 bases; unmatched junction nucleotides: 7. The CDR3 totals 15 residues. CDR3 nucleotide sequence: TGTGCCAGCAGCTTCGCTACAGGGGTAGCCTACGAGCAGTACTTC. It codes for CASSFATGVAYEQYF.

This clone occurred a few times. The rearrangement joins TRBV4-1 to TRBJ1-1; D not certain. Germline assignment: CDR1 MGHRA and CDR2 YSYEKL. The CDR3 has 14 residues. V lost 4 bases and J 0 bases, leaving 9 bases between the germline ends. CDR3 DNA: TGCGCCAGCAGCCTGGAGGCGCTGAACACTGAAGCTTTCTTT. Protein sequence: CASSLEALNTEAFF.

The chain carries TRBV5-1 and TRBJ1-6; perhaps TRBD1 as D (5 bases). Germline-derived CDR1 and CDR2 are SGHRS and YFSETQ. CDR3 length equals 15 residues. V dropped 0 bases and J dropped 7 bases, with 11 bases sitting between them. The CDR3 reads CASSLAGLANSPLHF. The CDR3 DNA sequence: TGCGCCAGCAGCTTGGCAGGGCTTGCCAATTCACCCCTCCACTTT. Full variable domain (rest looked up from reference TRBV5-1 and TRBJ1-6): KAGVTQTPRYLIKTRGQQVTLSCSPISGHRSVSWYQQTPGQGLQFLFEYFSETQRNKGNFPGRFSGRQFSNSRSEMNVSTLELGDSALYLCASSLAGLANSPLHFGNGTRLTVT.

This CDR3 reads CASTTGIGNTEAFF. CDR3 DNA: TGTGCCAGCACAACAGGGATCGGGAACACTGAAGCTTTCTTT. J is TRBJ1-1 and V is TRBV27, with D perhaps TRBD1 (6 bases). In germline, CDR1 is MNHEY, CDR2 SMNVEV (reference sequence). V was clipped by 7 bases and J by 1 base, with 13 bases between them. The CDR3 is 14 residues long.

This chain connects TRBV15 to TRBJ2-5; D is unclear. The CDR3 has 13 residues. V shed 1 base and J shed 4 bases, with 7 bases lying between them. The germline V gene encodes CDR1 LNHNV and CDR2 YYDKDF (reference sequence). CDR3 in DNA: TGTGCCACCAGCAGAGGTCTTTTAGAGACCCAGTACTTC. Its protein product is CATSRGLLETQYF.

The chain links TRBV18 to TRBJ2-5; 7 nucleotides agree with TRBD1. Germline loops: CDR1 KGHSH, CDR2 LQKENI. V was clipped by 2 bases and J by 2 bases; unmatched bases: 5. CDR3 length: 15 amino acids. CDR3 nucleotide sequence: TGTGCCAGCTCACCAATCGGGACAGTGCAAGAGACCCAGTACTTC. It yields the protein CASSPIGTVQETQYF.

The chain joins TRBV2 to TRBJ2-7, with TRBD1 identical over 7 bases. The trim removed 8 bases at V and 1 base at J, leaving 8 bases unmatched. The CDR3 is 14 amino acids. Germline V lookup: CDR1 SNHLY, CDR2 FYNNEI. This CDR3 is CASGPDRESYEQYF. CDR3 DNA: TGTGCCAGCGGACCTGACAGGGAATCCTACGAGCAGTACTTC.

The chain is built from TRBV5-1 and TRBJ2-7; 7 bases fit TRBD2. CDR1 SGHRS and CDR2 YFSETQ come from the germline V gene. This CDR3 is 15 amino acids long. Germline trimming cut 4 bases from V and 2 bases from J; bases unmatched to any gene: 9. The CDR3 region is CASSTGSSGPYEQYF. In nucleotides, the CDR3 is TGCGCCAGCAGCACGGGATCTAGCGGCCCCTACGAGCAGTACTTC.

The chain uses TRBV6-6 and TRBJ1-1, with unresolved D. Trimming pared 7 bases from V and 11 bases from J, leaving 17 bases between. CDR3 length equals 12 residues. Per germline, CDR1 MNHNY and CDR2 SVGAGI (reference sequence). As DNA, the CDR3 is TGTGCCAGCACTAAAGTCGGGCTCTGGGCTTTCTTT. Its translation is CASTKVGLWAFF.

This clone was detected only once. The CDR3: CASTSGGTGYEKLFF. The CDR3 nucleotides read TGTGCCAGCACCTCCGGTGGGACAGGGTATGAAAAACTGTTTTTT. The chain employs TRBV28 and TRBJ1-4; 9 positions agree with TRBD1. CDR3 size: 15 residues. V lost 7 bases and J lost 6; bases outside the gene matches: 9. Germline-derived CDR1 and CDR2 are MDHEN and SYDVKM.

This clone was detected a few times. CDR3: CAWEGGQGQPLHF. Here the CDR3 DNA reads TGTGCCTGGGAGGGTGGACAGGGTCAACCCCTCCACTTT. V usage is TRBV30 and J usage is TRBJ1-6, with TRBD1 identical over 8 bases. This CDR3 spans 13 amino acids. CDR1 and CDR2 from the germline V gene are GTSNPN and SVGIG (reference sequence). After removal of 5 bases from V and 12 bases from J, the junction contained 9 bases not matched to a gene.

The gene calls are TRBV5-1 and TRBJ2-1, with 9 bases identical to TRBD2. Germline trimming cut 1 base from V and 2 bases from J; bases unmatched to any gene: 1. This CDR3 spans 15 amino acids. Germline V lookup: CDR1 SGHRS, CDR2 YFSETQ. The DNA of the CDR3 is TGCGCCAGCAGCTTGATAGCGGGGGCCTACAATGAGCAGTTCTTC. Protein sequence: CASSLIAGAYNEQFF.

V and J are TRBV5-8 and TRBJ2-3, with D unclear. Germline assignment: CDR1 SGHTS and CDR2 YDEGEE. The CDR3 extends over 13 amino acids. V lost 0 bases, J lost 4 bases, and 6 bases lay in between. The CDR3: CASSLGLADTQYF. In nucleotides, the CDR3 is TGTGCCAGCAGCTTGGGCCTCGCAGATACGCAGTATTTT. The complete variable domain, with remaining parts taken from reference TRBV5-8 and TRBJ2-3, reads EAGVTQSPTHLIKTRGQQATLRCSPISGHTSVYWYQQALGLGLQFLLWYDEGEERNRGNFPPRFSGRQFPNYSSELNVNALELEDSALYLCASSLGLADTQYFGPGTRLTVL.

CDR3 sequence reads: CASSPGLGSDGNTIYF. The DNA for the CDR3 is TGTGCCAGCAGTCCCGGATTGGGCTCAGACGGAAACACCATATATTTT. The V and J genes are TRBV9 and TRBJ1-3, with D unresolved. V was clipped by 5 bases and J by 4 bases, with 19 bases between them. The CDR3 extends over 16 amino acids. Germline CDR1 SGDLS, CDR2 YYNGEE. Combining the CDR3 with reference TRBV9 and TRBJ1-3 gives the whole variable domain DSGVTQTPKHLITATGQRVTLRCSPRSGDLSVYWYQQSLDQGLQFLIQYYNGEERAKGNILERFSAQQFPDLHSELNLSSLELGDSALYFCASSPGLGSDGNTIYFGEGSWLTVV.

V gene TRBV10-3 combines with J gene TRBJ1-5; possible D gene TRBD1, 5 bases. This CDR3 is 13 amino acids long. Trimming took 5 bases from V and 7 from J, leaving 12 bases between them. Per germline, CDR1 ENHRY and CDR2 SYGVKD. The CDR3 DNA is TGTGCCATCAGTAAGGGACCTGGGCAGCCCCAGCATTTT. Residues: CAISKGPGQPQHF.

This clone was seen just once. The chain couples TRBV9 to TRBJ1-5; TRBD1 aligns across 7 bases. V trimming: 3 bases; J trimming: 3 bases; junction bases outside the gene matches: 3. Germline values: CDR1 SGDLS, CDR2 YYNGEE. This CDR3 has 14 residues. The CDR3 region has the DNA TGTGCCAGCAGCGAGGGACAGCTCAATCAGCCCCAGCATTTT. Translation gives CASSEGQLNQPQHF.

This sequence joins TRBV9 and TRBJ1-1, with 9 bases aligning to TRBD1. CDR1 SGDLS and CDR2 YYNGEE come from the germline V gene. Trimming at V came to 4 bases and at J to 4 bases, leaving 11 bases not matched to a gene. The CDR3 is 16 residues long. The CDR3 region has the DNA TGTGCCAGCAGCTTCTCCCCCGGGACAGGGACCACTGAAGCTTTCTTT. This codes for CASSFSPGTGTTEAFF.

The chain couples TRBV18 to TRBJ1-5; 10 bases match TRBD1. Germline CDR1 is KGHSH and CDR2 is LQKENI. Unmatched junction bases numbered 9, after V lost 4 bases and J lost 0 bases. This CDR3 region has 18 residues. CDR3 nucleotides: TGTGCCAGCTCACTTACCAGGACAGGGGGTGATAGCAATCAGCCCCAGCATTTT. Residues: CASSLTRTGGDSNQPQHF.

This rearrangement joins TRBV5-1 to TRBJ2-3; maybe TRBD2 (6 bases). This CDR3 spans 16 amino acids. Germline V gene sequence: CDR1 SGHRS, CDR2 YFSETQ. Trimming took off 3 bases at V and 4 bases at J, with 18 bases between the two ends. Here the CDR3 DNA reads TGCGCCAGCAGCTCCAGTCCCGGGAGCCCGGCAGATACGCAGTATTTT. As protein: CASSSSPGSPADTQYF. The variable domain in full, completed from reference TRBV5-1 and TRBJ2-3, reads KAGVTQTPRYLIKTRGQQVTLSCSPISGHRSVSWYQQTPGQGLQFLFEYFSETQRNKGNFPGRFSGRQFSNSRSEMNVSTLELGDSALYLCASSSSPGSPADTQYFGPGTRLTVL.

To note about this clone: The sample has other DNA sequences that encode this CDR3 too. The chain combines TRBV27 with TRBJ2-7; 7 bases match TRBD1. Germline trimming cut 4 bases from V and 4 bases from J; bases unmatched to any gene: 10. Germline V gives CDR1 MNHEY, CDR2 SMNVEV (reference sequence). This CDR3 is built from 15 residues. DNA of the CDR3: TGTGCCAGCAGTTCCCCCGGGCAGGGGGTGTACGAGCAGTACTTC. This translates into CASSSPGQGVYEQYF.

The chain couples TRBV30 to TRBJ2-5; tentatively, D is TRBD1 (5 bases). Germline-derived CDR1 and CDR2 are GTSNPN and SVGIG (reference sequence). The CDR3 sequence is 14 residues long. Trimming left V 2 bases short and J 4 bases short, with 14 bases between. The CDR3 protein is CAWSSLLRGETQYF. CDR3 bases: TGTGCCTGGAGTTCGCTTTTAAGGGGAGAGACCCAGTACTTC.

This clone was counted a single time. The CDR3, as DNA: TGTGCCAACCTAGGGGGCGAAGTTCCCACTGAAGCTTTCTTT. It translates to CANLGGEVPTEAFF. The gene calls are TRBV2 and TRBJ1-1; 7 bases line up with TRBD1. The CDR3 extends over 14 amino acids. V shed 10 bases, J shed 4 bases, and the junction held 12 bases outside the gene matches. Germline values: CDR1 SNHLY, CDR2 FYNNEI.

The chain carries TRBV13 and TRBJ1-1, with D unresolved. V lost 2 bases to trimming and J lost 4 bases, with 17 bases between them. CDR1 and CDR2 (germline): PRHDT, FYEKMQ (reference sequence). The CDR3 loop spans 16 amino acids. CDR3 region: CASSLRAPRRSTEAFF. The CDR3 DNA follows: TGTGCCAGCAGCTTAAGGGCACCCCGGCGGAGCACTGAAGCTTTCTTT.